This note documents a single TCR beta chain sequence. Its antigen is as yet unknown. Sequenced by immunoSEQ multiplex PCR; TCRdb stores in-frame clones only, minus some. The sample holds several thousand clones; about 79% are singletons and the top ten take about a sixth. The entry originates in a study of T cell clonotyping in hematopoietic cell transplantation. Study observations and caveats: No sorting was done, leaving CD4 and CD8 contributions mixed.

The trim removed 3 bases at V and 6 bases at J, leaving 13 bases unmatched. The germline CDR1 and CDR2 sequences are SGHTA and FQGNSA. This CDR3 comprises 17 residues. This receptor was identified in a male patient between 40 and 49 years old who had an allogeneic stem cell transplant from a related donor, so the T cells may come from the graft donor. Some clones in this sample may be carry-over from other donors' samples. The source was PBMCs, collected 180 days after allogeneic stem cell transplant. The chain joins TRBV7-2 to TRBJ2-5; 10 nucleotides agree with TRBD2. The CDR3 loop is CASSLGSTSGRGKTQYF. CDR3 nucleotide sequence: TGTGCCAGCAGCTTGGGGTCGACTAGCGGGCGTGGGAAGACCCAGTACTTC.